The rows below give T cell receptor beta chains drawn from one sample of a study of technical replicates of blood from a few donors. Data came from immunoSEQ multiplex PCR; TCRdb stores just in-frame clones and leaves some out. Altogether around 50,000 clones are present, approximately 95% being singletons, with the ten largest covering about 0.39%. Source material: T cells isolated from PBMCs. The receptors originated from a human donor in good health. Each CDR3 is given with its conserved first and last residue. A D gene is named only where the DNA matches it firmly. The size entry is marked missing in some rows and otherwise reads once, few, many or a size class.

D gene	V gene	J gene	clone size	CDR3 DNA	CDR3 protein
-	TRBV27	TRBJ1-1	-	TGTGCCAGCAGTCAGGGCACTGAAGCTTTCTTT	CASSQGTEAFF
-	TRBV6-5	TRBJ1-5	once	TGTGCCAGCAGTTCTGGGACAATAAATCAGCCCCAGCATTTT	CASSSGTINQPQHF
TRBD1	TRBV10-3	TRBJ1-2	-	TGTGCCATCAGTGAGCTGGACAGGGAGTATGGCTACACCTTC	CAISELDREYGYTF
-	TRBV11-1	TRBJ2-3	-	TGTGCCAGCGCAACGGGGGTGGTTCGCACAGATACGCAGTATTTT	CASATGVVRTDTQYF
-	TRBV28	TRBJ1-4	-	TGTGCCAGCAGTTGGGGGCCTACTAATGAAAAACTGTTTTTT	CASSWGPTNEKLFF
TRBD1	TRBV27	TRBJ1-2	-	TGTGCCAGCAGTCCAATCCCTCAGGGACAGCCCTCCTATGGCTACACCTTC	CASSPIPQGQPSYGYTF
-	TRBV29-1	TRBJ1-5	-	TGCAGCGCTACAGGGAGCAATAGCAATCAGCCCCAGCATTTT	CSATGSNSNQPQHF
-	TRBV7-2	TRBJ2-7	-	TGTGCCACAGTAGCGGACTCAACATCCTCCTACGAGCAGTACTTC	CATVADSTSSYEQYF
-	TRBV9	TRBJ2-4	-	TGTGCCAGCAGCGTAACAAGCCTAGGAAACATTCAGTACTTC	CASSVTSLGNIQYF
TRBD2	TRBV9	TRBJ2-3	-	TGTGCCAGCAGCGTAGCTGACGGGGGGGGATTAGGCACAGATACGCAGTATTTT	CASSVADGGGLGTDTQYF
-	TRBV5-6	TRBJ2-7	once	TGTGCCAGCAGAAAATCCACAGTGACCTACGAGCAGTACTTC	CASRKSTVTYEQYF
-	TRBV7-2	TRBJ2-7	-	TGTGCCAGCAGCTTAATGGGCCTCTCCTACGAGCAGTACTTC	CASSLMGLSYEQYF
-	TRBV19	TRBJ1-2	-	TGTGCCAGTAGTACAACGAGAGACTCCTATGGCTACACCTTC	CASSTTRDSYGYTF
-	TRBV15	TRBJ2-1	-	TGTGCCACCAGCAGGCCGCGAATGAGCTCCTACAATGAGCAGTTCTTC	CATSRPRMSSYNEQFF
-	TRBV28	TRBJ2-7	once	TGTGCCAGCAGTTCAGTGCGTGAGGTAACCTACGAGCAGTACTTC	CASSSVREVTYEQYF
TRBD1	TRBV6-6	TRBJ2-7	-	TGTGCCAGCACCCAGGACAGGGGTGCTCGTGAGCAGTACTTC	CASTQDRGAREQYF
TRBD1	TRBV10-3	TRBJ2-1	-	TGTGCCATCAGTGAAGCAGGGGGCTACTACAATGAGCAGTTCTTC	CAISEAGGYYNEQFF
-	TRBV4-3	TRBJ2-2	-	TGCGCCAGCAGCAGCAGAGGGTCTGGGACCGGGGAGCTGTTTTTT	CASSSRGSGTGELFF
-	TRBV2	TRBJ1-1	-	TGTGCCAGCAGTGAAGCAGGCCGGGTTAGTCGGTATCCTGAAGCTTTCTTT	CASSEAGRVSRYPEAFF
-	TRBV5-4	TRBJ1-1	-	TGTGCCAGCAGCTTGTTGGGACACTCCGTCCCTGAAGCTTTCTTT	CASSLLGHSVPEAFF
TRBD2	TRBV7-6	TRBJ2-7	once	TGTGCCAGCAGCCCGACTAGCGGGGGCTACGAGCAGTACTTC	CASSPTSGGYEQYF
TRBD2	TRBV6-6	TRBJ2-3	-	TGTGCCAGCAGACTTAGCGGGAGGGCAGATACGCAGTATTTT	CASRLSGRADTQYF
-	TRBV7-9	TRBJ1-3	-	TGTGCCAGCACCCCGTCGGGTCAGGGAAACACCATATATTTT	CASTPSGQGNTIYF
TRBD2	TRBV6-5	TRBJ2-2	-	TGTGCCAGCAGTTACGGACTAGCGGGAAGGGCCGGGGAGCTGTTTTTT	CASSYGLAGRAGELFF
-	TRBV29-1	TRBJ2-7	once	TGCAGCGCCGATAACAGGGCTAAAAACGAGCAGTACTTC	CSADNRAKNEQYF
-	TRBV7-9	TRBJ1-2	-	TGTGCCAGCAGCAGGGGGACCTATGGCTACACCTTC	CASSRGTYGYTF
TRBD1	TRBV7-2	TRBJ1-1	-	TGTGCCAGCAGCCGACAGGGGAACACTGAAGCTTTCTTT	CASSRQGNTEAFF
TRBD2	TRBV4-1	TRBJ2-7	-	TGCGCCAGCAGCCAAGTCCGTCCGGGACTAGCGGGGTACGAGCAGTACTTC	CASSQVRPGLAGYEQYF
-	TRBV5-1	TRBJ2-1	-	TGCGCCAGCAGCCAATGGACAGCGAAAGGTTACAATGAGCAGTTCTTC	CASSQWTAKGYNEQFF
-	TRBV4-3	TRBJ2-7	-	TGCGCCAGCAGCCAAGTCCGGGAAAACTACGAGCAGTACTTC	CASSQVRENYEQYF
-	TRBV9	TRBJ2-2	-	TGTGCCAGCAGCGTAGGACAGAGTACAAACACCGGGGAGCTGTTTTTT	CASSVGQSTNTGELFF
-	TRBV28	TRBJ1-2	-	TGTGCCAGCAGTGACTCTGGGGGGGTATATGGCTACACCTTC	CASSDSGGVYGYTF
-	TRBV9	TRBJ1-1	-	TGTGCCAGCAGCGGAAACTACAGGGACACTGAAGCTTTCTTT	CASSGNYRDTEAFF
TRBD1	TRBV18	TRBJ1-4	-	TGTGCCAGCTCACCACCAGCAGGGGGGAGTGAAAAACTGTTTTTT	CASSPPAGGSEKLFF
-	TRBV6-5	TRBJ2-2	once	TGTGCCAGCGTGGATATAGGGGGCACCGGGGAGCTGTTTTTT	CASVDIGGTGELFF
TRBD1	TRBV6-5	TRBJ1-1	once	TGTGCCAGCAAGGTTGGGACAGAATCTGAAGCTTTCTTT	CASKVGTESEAFF
-	TRBV28	TRBJ2-7	-	TGTGCCAGCTCAACAGACAGTTCCTACGAGCAGTACTTC	CASSTDSSYEQYF
-	TRBV12-5	TRBJ1-1	few	TGTGCTAGTGGTTTGGACAGGAGTAGTAACACTGAAGCTTTCTTT	CASGLDRSSNTEAFF
-	TRBV11-2	TRBJ1-2	-	TGTGCCAGCAGCTTAGCGTCAGAGGAGTATGGCTACACCTTC	CASSLASEEYGYTF
-	TRBV19	TRBJ1-2	-	TGTGCCAGTAGTATAGACAGGGTCAACTATGGCTACACCTTC	CASSIDRVNYGYTF
-	TRBV2	TRBJ1-3	-	TGTGCCCAGGTCCTTTCCGGAATCTCTGGAAACACCATATATTTT	CAQVLSGISGNTIYF
TRBD1	TRBV5-6	TRBJ1-2	-	TGTGCCAGCAGTTTGGGACAGAACTATGGCTACACCTTC	CASSLGQNYGYTF
TRBD1	TRBV5-6	TRBJ2-7	-	TGTGCCAGCAGCTTGGCGGGGACAGAAGTCTACGAGCAGTACTTC	CASSLAGTEVYEQYF
-	TRBV19	TRBJ1-5	-	TGTGCCAGTAGTTTACAGGGAAACGGCAATCAGCCCCAGCATTTT	CASSLQGNGNQPQHF
-	TRBV7-9	TRBJ2-3	-	TGTGCCAGCAGCTTATCACTGTCGGAGGGCACAGATACGCAGTATTTT	CASSLSLSEGTDTQYF
-	TRBV5-1	TRBJ1-1	-	TGCGCCAGCAGCTCGACAGTGAACACTGAAGCTTTCTTT	CASSSTVNTEAFF
-	TRBV4-3	TRBJ2-7	once	TGCGCCAGCAGCCAAGATGTGGCGGCGTCCTACGAGCAGTACTTC	CASSQDVAASYEQYF
TRBD1	TRBV9	TRBJ2-7	-	TGTGCCAGCAGCGTATCGACAGGGGGTTACGAGCAGTACTTC	CASSVSTGGYEQYF
-	TRBV10-3	TRBJ1-2	-	TGTGCCATCAGTGAGGTCAGTCCGAACGACTATGGCTACACCTTC	CAISEVSPNDYGYTF
-	TRBV6-5	TRBJ2-7	-	TGTGCCAGCAGTTCCAACAGGGAGTGGGAGCAGTACTTC	CASSSNREWEQYF
TRBD2	TRBV13	TRBJ2-1	-	TGTGCCAGCAGCCCTGGACTAGCGACCTACAATGAGCAGTTCTTC	CASSPGLATYNEQFF
-	TRBV11-2	TRBJ2-5	-	TGTGCCAGCAGCCGGGGAGAGACCCAGTACTTC	CASSRGETQYF
-	TRBV6-1	TRBJ2-2	-	TGTGCCAGCAGTTTTTCAGGATGGCCCGGGGAGCTGTTTTTT	CASSFSGWPGELFF
TRBD2	TRBV7-8	TRBJ2-1	-	TGTGCCAGCAGCACGAAACTAGCGGGAGTCCCGAATGAGCAGTTCTTC	CASSTKLAGVPNEQFF
-	TRBV11-3	TRBJ2-3	-	TGTGCCAGCTCCGACTGGGTGGGCACAGATACGCAGTATTTT	CASSDWVGTDTQYF
TRBD2	TRBV12-5	TRBJ2-3	-	TGTGCTAGTGGTTTGGGACCCCGGGGAGGGGGCACAGATACGCAGTATTTT	CASGLGPRGGGTDTQYF
TRBD1	TRBV6-4	TRBJ1-5	-	TGTGCCAGCAGTGACGAAGCAGGGGGGAGTCAGCCCCAGCATTTT	CASSDEAGGSQPQHF
-	TRBV7-9	TRBJ2-1	-	TGTGCCAGCAGCTCAACTACCCAGTCCGACAATGAGCAGTTCTTC	CASSSTTQSDNEQFF
TRBD1	TRBV6-1	TRBJ1-4	-	TGTGCCAGCAGTAGGGACAGGGGAGGAGAAAAACTGTTTTTT	CASSRDRGGEKLFF
TRBD1	TRBV6-5	TRBJ1-5	-	TGTGCCAGCAGTTACCGGGACAGTTCGTATCAGCCCCAGCATTTT	CASSYRDSSYQPQHF